This TCR beta chain emerged from a study of CD8 T cells in ankylosing spondylitis (dated by TCRdb to between 2016 and 2019). Regarding the research as a whole: The study set out to find disease-linked TCR variants by profiling T cell receptor beta repertoires in ankylosing spondylitis patients and healthy donors. In total, the full study cohort was made up of 110 or so healthy donors and roughly 27 ankylosing spondylitis patients. Samples of peripheral blood were taken, and for ankylosing spondylitis patients, synovial fluid was collected as well.

V loses 4 bases of germline sequence and J loses 5 bases, and the interval between the two ends is 15 bases. CDR1 and CDR2 are drawn from the germline V gene (reference sequence): DFQATT, SNEGSKA. Including cysteine and phenylalanine, the CDR3 has 14 amino acids. Of all the DNA, just the CDR3 is kept, 42 bases in frame from base 1. Study-wide findings and limitations: The disease-linked clones were reported to be significantly enriched in matched synovial fluid samples from ankylosing spondylitis patients. Some motif variants were previously reported in synovial fluid and blood of reactive arthritis patients, suggesting common disease-initiation mechanisms. The disease-linked clones showed a CD8+ phenotype and occurred at relatively low frequencies in peripheral blood. A TCR beta motif of seven or eight highly homologous amino acid variants appeared characteristic of blood from ankylosing spondylitis patients.

Sequencing was performed on an Illumina HiSeq 2500. Quantitative 5'-RACE with molecular barcodes was the method used to prepare the TCR beta libraries. The original methods were these. A new computational method, built on a probabilistic model of VDJ rearrangement, was used to identify disease-linked TCR variants. TCRdb redid the processing of the public reads, applying fastp at Q25 and MiXCR, and retained in-frame beta chains. Rows with one shared CDR3 protein collapse into an entry with the most common genes and DNA. The V and J calls were determined by TCRdb, not by the authors. The table for this sample lists 500,000 to 550,000 distinct CDR3 sequences; about 13% of them were counted only once. The top ten clonotypes cover nearly 7% of the sample. Regarding this clonotype: It lacks a known antigen. Within one base of it there is no much larger clone, and no base qualities were kept.

Sequenced sample: blood, either unsorted or a sorted T cell fraction (not recorded which). This receptor was obtained from a male donor with ankylosing spondylitis. The rearranged chain carries TRBV20-1 and TRBJ2-1; the D element could tentatively be TRBD1 or TRBD2, as 5 bases agree for each. CDR3 region: CSANPGRVHNEQFF. The sequenced DNA: TGCAGTGCTAATCCGGGACGAGTGCACAATGAGCAGTTCTTC.